Shown below are 22 T cell receptor beta chains from a single sample sequenced in a study of T-cell reconstitution after alpha-beta-depleted transplantation in children. Using unique molecular identifiers, the investigators prepared the TCRbeta library. TCRdb passed the PCR reads through MiXCR, listing each CDR3 protein once. This table holds about 500,000 distinct CDR3 sequences, 30% to 35% found once. The sequencing used PBMCs from the stem cell graft donor, collected from the stem cell graft. These receptors were taken from a human donor who donated a stem cell graft to a child with aplastic anemia.

The chain joins TRBV20-1 to TRBJ2-3, with a possible D match to TRBD1 (5 bases). With 4 bases removed from V and 0 bases from J, the gap between germline ends came to 17 bases. The germline V gene encodes CDR1 DFQATT and CDR2 SNEGSKA (reference sequence). There are 16 residues in the CDR3. CDR3 sequence (DNA): TGCAGTGCTACATCTCCGTGGCAGGGTAGCACAGATACGCAGTATTTT. It encodes CSATSPWQGSTDTQYF.

The chain combines TRBV7-2 with TRBJ1-1, with D unresolved. Trimming shortened V by 1 base and J by 5 bases, and 11 bases separated the two germline ends. The V gene's germline CDR1 is SGHTA and CDR2 FQGNSA. CDR3 length equals 14 residues. The CDR3 DNA follows: TGTGCCAGCAGCTTAGTTGTTGCCTCTACTGAAGCTTTCTTT. Translation gives CASSLVVASTEAFF.

This clonotype came up a few times. The genes are TRBV20-1 and TRBJ2-2; 11 bases are shared with TRBD2. Germline V CDR1 and CDR2: DFQATT, SNEGSKA (reference sequence). CDR3 length equals 17 residues. J gave up 2 bases and V 0 bases, and 5 bases lay outside the gene matches. CDR3 in DNA: TGCAGTGCTAGAGAACTAGCGGGAGTGCAAAACACCGGGGAGCTGTTTTTT. It is translated as CSARELAGVQNTGELFF.

The chain employs TRBV5-1 and TRBJ2-2; 9 nucleotides match TRBD1. Unmatched junction bases numbered 20, after V lost 7 bases and J lost 4 bases. The germline CDR1 and CDR2 sequences are SGHRS and YFSETQ. This CDR3 is 19 amino acids long. The CDR3 region is CASDSAGTGSILSTGELFF. The CDR3 nucleotides are TGCGCCAGCGACTCAGCCGGGACAGGGTCGATCTTGAGCACCGGGGAGCTGTTTTTT.

The chain joins TRBV11-2 to TRBJ1-2; D not certain. Germline V gene sequence: CDR1 SGHAT, CDR2 FQNNGV. Trimming took off 5 bases at V and 1 base at J, with 5 bases between the two ends. CDR3 length equals 12 residues. The CDR3 is CASSAFNYGYTF. The CDR3 nucleotides read TGTGCCAGCAGCGCGTTTAACTATGGCTACACCTTC.

This CDR3 is CSVVRGSTDTQYF. The CDR3 DNA reads as TGCAGCGTTGTCCGGGGAAGCACAGATACGCAGTATTTT. The chain employs TRBV29-1 and TRBJ2-3, with a tentative D call TRBD2 (5 bases). CDR1 is SQVTM, CDR2 ANQGSEA, per germline. The CDR3 totals 13 residues. The V end lost 4 bases, the J end lost 0 bases, and 8 bases lay between the germline ends.

This clonotype appeared a few times. The rearrangement uses TRBV28 and TRBJ2-7, with 8 bases lining up with TRBD2. The germline gives CDR1 MDHEN, CDR2 SYDVKM. V lost 3 bases, J lost 12 bases, and 10 bases stayed unmatched. The CDR3 totals 13 residues. The CDR3 protein is CASSFTSGAPRYV. The CDR3, as DNA: TGTGCCAGCAGTTTCACTAGCGGAGCCCCGAGGTACGTC.

The V and J genes are TRBV11-2 and TRBJ1-5; no clear D. Germline V gene data show CDR1 as SGHAT and CDR2 as FQNNGV. V lost 3 bases and J 8 bases, leaving 17 bases between the germline ends. The CDR3 has 15 residues. CDR3: CASSFGNGPREPQHF. CDR3 DNA: TGTGCCAGCAGCTTCGGGAACGGGCCTAGGGAGCCCCAGCATTTT.

The rearrangement links TRBV13 to TRBJ1-4, with unresolved D. The V end was cut by 5 bases, the J end by 6 bases, with 16 bases between. The CDR3 has 15 residues. Per the germline V gene, CDR1 is PRHDT and CDR2 is FYEKMQ (reference sequence). CDR3 coding DNA: TGTGCCAGCAGCCCCAGAGGAGGGCGGGATGAAAAACTGTTTTTT. It is translated as CASSPRGGRDEKLFF.

This clonotype was seen a few times. This chain links TRBV2 with TRBJ2-7; 8 nucleotides align to TRBD1. Trimming removed 5 bases from V and 3 bases from J; junction bases left unmatched: 6. The CDR3 extends over 14 amino acids. The V gene's germline CDR1 is SNHLY and CDR2 FYNNEI. CDR3 protein: CASSQRQGYYEQYV. The CDR3 bases are TGTGCCAGCAGTCAGCGACAGGGGTACTACGAGCAGTACGTC.

This clonotype was seen more than once but under ten times. The chain is built from TRBV11-1 and TRBJ1-4, with unresolved D. The V gene's germline CDR1 is SGHAT and CDR2 FQDESV (reference sequence). CDR3 length: 18 amino acids. Trimming took 2 bases from V and 0 from J, leaving 16 bases between them. In nucleotides, the CDR3 is TGTGCCAGCAGCTTACCCCAGGAAGGGTGGGCAACTAATGAAAAACTGTTTTTT. Protein product: CASSLPQEGWATNEKLFF.

V usage is TRBV6-2 or TRBV6-3 and J usage is TRBJ1-5; D is possibly TRBD1 (5 bases). There are 15 residues in the CDR3. Germline CDR1 and CDR2: MNHEY and SVGEGT. V gave up 5 bases and J gave up 1 base, with 12 bases separating them. CDR3 DNA: TGTGCCAGCAGTACTCAGGGCGGAAGCAATCAGCCCCAGCATTTT. Amino acid sequence: CASSTQGGSNQPQHF.

The rearrangement links TRBV29-1 to TRBJ2-1; perhaps D is TRBD1 or TRBD2 (5 bases each). The CDR3 is 18 residues long. Trimming shortened V by 1 base and J by 3 bases, and 22 bases separated the two germline ends. From germline, CDR1 is SQVTM and CDR2 ANQGSEA. CDR3 in DNA: TGCAGCGTTGAAGGAAAGGGACGGATGGGGGACCTCTACAATGAGCAGTTCTTC. Translated, it gives CSVEGKGRMGDLYNEQFF.

This clonotype was detected a few times. V and J are TRBV7-9 and TRBJ2-1; 10 positions agree with TRBD2. J gave up 8 bases and V 0 bases, and 4 bases lay outside the gene matches. Germline CDR1 and CDR2: SEHNR and FQNEAQ (reference sequence). The CDR3 totals 15 residues. In DNA, the CDR3 is TGTGCCAGCAGCTTAGCTCCTAGCGGGAGCTATGAGCAGTTCTTC. Encoded protein: CASSLAPSGSYEQFF.

The chain couples TRBV15 to TRBJ1-1; D unresolved. The V and J ends lost 1 base and 3 bases respectively, with 12 bases between them. The CDR3 contains 15 residues. Germline assignment: CDR1 LNHNV and CDR2 YYDKDF (reference sequence). As DNA, the CDR3 is TGTGCCACCAGCAGAGTCCTAAATTACGACACTGAAGCTTTCTTT. It specifies CATSRVLNYDTEAFF.

Only a few counts were recorded for this clonotype. This chain joins TRBV7-2 and TRBJ2-1; 7 bases fit TRBD2. Per the germline V gene, CDR1 is SGHTA and CDR2 is FQGNSA. The CDR3 runs to 14 residues. Losses at the gene ends were 8 bases for V and 7 bases for J; bases not matched to a gene: 11. CDR3 DNA sequence: TGTGCCAGCGGATGGGGAGGGCCGGAGAATGAGCAGTTCTTC. As protein: CASGWGGPENEQFF. Complete variable domain (other parts from reference TRBV7-2 and TRBJ2-1): GAGVSQSPSNKVTEKGKDVELRCDPISGHTALYWYRQSLGQGLEFLIYFQGNSAPDKSGLPSDRFSAERTGGSVSTLTIQRTQQEDSAVYLCASGWGGPENEQFFGPGTRLTVL.

CDR3: CSARDFGLGHNEQFF. CDR3 in DNA: TGCAGTGCTAGAGATTTTGGACTAGGGCACAATGAGCAGTTCTTC. This sequence joins TRBV20-1 and TRBJ2-1; 7 bases are shared with TRBD2. V shed 0 bases, J shed 5 bases, and the junction held 7 bases outside the gene matches. The length of the CDR3 is 15 residues. CDR1 is DFQATT and CDR2 is SNEGSKA in the germline V gene (reference sequence).

The rearrangement joins TRBV6-1 to TRBJ1-1; D may be TRBD1 (6 bases). Germline V gene lookup returns CDR1 MNHNS and CDR2 SASEGT. CDR3 length: 15 residues. Trimming took 7 bases from V and 0 from J, leaving 15 bases between them. The DNA for the CDR3 is TGTGCCAGCAAGAGTGAGGGGGGAATGAACACTGAAGCTTTCTTT. Its protein product is CASKSEGGMNTEAFF.

This chain links TRBV5-1 with TRBJ1-3, with D possibly matching TRBD1 (5 bases). Trimming removed 3 bases at V and 4 bases at J, with 11 bases between. CDR3 length: 14 residues. The V gene's germline CDR1 is SGHRS and CDR2 YFSETQ. CDR3 residues: CASSSGTEGNTIYF. The CDR3 DNA follows: TGCGCCAGCAGCTCGGGGACCGAGGGAAACACCATATATTTT.

In this sample, this clonotype turned up a few times. The chain has TRBV24-1 and TRBJ2-1, with 8 bases that match TRBD2. This CDR3 is 15 amino acids long. Trimming at V came to 5 bases and at J to 8 bases, leaving 10 bases not matched to a gene. The germline CDR1 and CDR2 sequences are KGHDR and SFDVKD. The CDR3 sequence: CATSARSGSLDEQFF. The CDR3 bases are TGTGCCACCAGTGCTAGAAGCGGGAGTCTCGATGAGCAGTTCTTC.

In its sample, this clonotype was seen a few times. The V call is TRBV12-3 or TRBV12-4, the J call TRBJ2-7; 8 bases are shared with TRBD2. CDR3 length: 14 amino acids. Germline trimming cut 5 bases from V and 4 bases from J; bases unmatched to any gene: 7. CDR3 loop: CASSPSGSRYEQYV. In DNA, the CDR3 is TGTGCCAGCAGTCCCAGCGGGAGTAGGTACGAGCAGTACGTC.

CDR3 region: CASSLAPGGGEQYF. The CDR3 DNA sequence: TGCGCCAGCAGCTTGGCCCCAGGAGGTGGGGAGCAGTACTTC. The chain combines TRBV5-1 with TRBJ2-7; D might be TRBD2 (5 bases). This CDR3 comprises 14 residues. V was clipped by 0 bases and J by 7 bases, with 14 bases between them. Germline V lookup: CDR1 SGHRS, CDR2 YFSETQ.